A selection of T cell receptor beta chains follows, all from one sample in a study of cytomegalovirus exposure and HLA in healthy donors. Using immunoSEQ multiplex PCR, the repertoire was profiled, and TCRdb retains in-frame clones only, with some absent. The data show 150,000 to 200,000 clones, 84% seen once. Material: PBMCs. Every receptor here comes from a girl between 5 and 17 years old in good health and CMV-seropositive. Each CDR3 is given with its conserved first and last residue. A D gene is named only where the DNA matches it firmly. Not every row has a clone size; where given, it reads once, few, many or a size class.

j_gene,d_gene,v_gene,abundance,CDR3nt,CDR3aa
TRBJ1-1,.,TRBV5-1,few,TGCGCCAGCAGCTTACGTCCCTTTGACAGATCGAACACTGAAGCTTTCTTT,CASSLRPFDRSNTEAFF
TRBJ1-2,.,TRBV7-9,.,TGTGCCAGCAGCGTACAGGAGAACTATGGCTACACCTTC,CASSVQENYGYTF
TRBJ1-2,.,TRBV5-6,.,TGTGCCAGCAGCCCCACTCCACCCACAGGGAGCAACTATGGCTACACCTTC,CASSPTPPTGSNYGYTF
TRBJ2-3,TRBD2,TRBV30,few,TGTGCCTGGAGTGCGGGGGGGCAAGATACGCAGTATTTT,CAWSAGGQDTQYF
TRBJ2-1,TRBD2,TRBV10-1,.,TGCGCCAGCAGTGCTCGGACTAGCGGGGGGATAGCTGAGCAGTTCTTC,CASSARTSGGIAEQFF
TRBJ2-7,TRBD1,TRBV6-1,.,TGTGCCAGCAGTGACAGGGGGCTCTACGAGCAGTACTTC,CASSDRGLYEQYF
TRBJ2-1,TRBD2,TRBV5-1,few,TGCGCCAGCAGCTTGGTGGGGACTAGCGGGGGCTACAATGAGCAGTTCTTC,CASSLVGTSGGYNEQFF
TRBJ1-1,.,TRBV30,once,TGTGCCTGGAGTGGGGGGGGGTACACTGAAGCTTTCTTT,CAWSGGGYTEAFF
TRBJ2-7,.,TRBV7-3,.,TGTGCCAGCAGCTTAACAGACGGGGGCTCCTACGAGCAGTACTTC,CASSLTDGGSYEQYF
TRBJ1-5,.,TRBV4-1,few,TGCGCCAGCAGCCAAGGGAGGGATCAGCCCCAGCATTTT,CASSQGRDQPQHF
TRBJ1-1,TRBD1,TRBV30,.,TGTGCCTGGACGCGGGACAGGGGGCAGAACACTGAAGCTTTCTTT,CAWTRDRGQNTEAFF
TRBJ2-5,.,TRBV11-3,.,TGTGCCAGCAGCTTAGGAGTGGGCGAAGAAGAGACCCAGTACTTC,CASSLGVGEEETQYF
TRBJ1-3,.,TRBV27,.,TGTGCCAGCAGTCCAGGGGGAAACACCATATATTTT,CASSPGGNTIYF
TRBJ1-2,.,TRBV7-8,.,TGTGCCAGCACCCAAGGGGAAGATGGCTACACCTTC,CASTQGEDGYTF
TRBJ1-2,.,TRBV25-1,once,TGTGCCAGCAGTGACGGCGGGTTACCTGCTAACTATGGCTACACCTTC,CASSDGGLPANYGYTF
TRBJ2-6,.,TRBV4-1,.,TGCGCCTCCTCCCAGGTAACTGGGGCCAACGTCCTGACTTTC,CASSQVTGANVLTF
TRBJ1-2,.,TRBV7-6,.,TGTGCCAGCAGCCCAGGGAACAGCTATGGCTACACCTTC,CASSPGNSYGYTF
TRBJ1-1,TRBD1,TRBV7-9,.,TGTGCCAGCAGCTGGACAGGGGCCACTGAAGCTTTCTTT,CASSWTGATEAFF
TRBJ1-4,.,TRBV9,.,TGTGCCAGCAGCGTAGGGAGTGCAACTAATGAAAAACTGTTTTTT,CASSVGSATNEKLFF
TRBJ1-1,.,TRBV9,.,TGTGCCAGCAGCGTACACTTACAGCCGAACACTGAAGCTTTCTTT,CASSVHLQPNTEAFF
TRBJ1-2,TRBD1,TRBV15,.,TGTGCCACCAGCGTAGACAGGGATCTTAACTATGGCTACACCTTC,CATSVDRDLNYGYTF
TRBJ1-1,.,TRBV19,.,TGTGCCAGTAGTATAGTTCCGGGGGAAGCTTTCTTT,CASSIVPGEAFF
TRBJ2-2,TRBD2,TRBV19,.,TGTGCCACCCGACCGGGGGGGATCGGGGAGCTGTTTTTT,CATRPGGIGELFF
TRBJ1-1,TRBD1,TRBV27,.,TGTGCCAGCAGTCTAAAGTGGACAGGCGTAAACACTGAAGCTTTCTTT,CASSLKWTGVNTEAFF
TRBJ1-6,.,TRBV4-1,.,TGCGCCAGCAGCCCACGAGGGGGTTTAGGCTCCTATAATTCACCCCTCCACTTT,CASSPRGGLGSYNSPLHF
TRBJ2-4,.,TRBV6-5,few,TGTGCCAGCAGTACTCGGACAGTAGCCAAAAACATTCAGTACTTC,CASSTRTVAKNIQYF
TRBJ1-3,TRBD1,TRBV28,.,TGTGCCAGCAGTAGAGAGGACAGGGACGGAAACACCATATATTTT,CASSREDRDGNTIYF
TRBJ1-4,TRBD1,TRBV19,.,TGTGCCAGTAGTAACCAGGGGGATGAAAAACTGTTTTTT,CASSNQGDEKLFF
TRBJ2-7,.,TRBV16,.,TGTGCCAGCAGCCAATACAGGGACGAGCAGTACTTC,CASSQYRDEQYF
TRBJ1-1,.,TRBV6-1,.,TGTGCCAGCAGTCCCCAGGGGATCCCTGAAGCTTTCTTT,CASSPQGIPEAFF
TRBJ2-1,TRBD1,TRBV28,.,TGTGCCAGCAGTTTTACAGGGGGACAGTTCTTC,CASSFTGGQFF
TRBJ2-5,.,TRBV5-1,.,TGCGCCAGCAGCTCTCTGGGCGGGTATGGAGAGACCCAGTACTTC,CASSSLGGYGETQYF
TRBJ2-7,.,TRBV5-1,.,TGCGCCAGCAGCTTGGAGGGGGAGCAGTACTTC,CASSLEGEQYF
TRBJ2-7,TRBD1,TRBV30,.,TGTGCCTCCCGGACAGGCCGCGAGCAGTACTTC,CASRTGREQYF